In its sample, the clone carrying this T cell receptor (beta chain) was seen a few times. This record belongs to a study of blood T cell repertoires in COVID-19. Across the whole study: Sites across the United States, Italy and Spain contributed samples from acute and convalescent COVID-19. T cells, B-cell-depleted T cells, or PBMCs provided the cDNA or gDNA that served as material.

A Seattle source enrolled patients during active infection and followed them longitudinally. This CDR3 has 14 amino acids. Germline loops: CDR1 LNHDA, CDR2 SQIVND (reference sequence). V gave up 5 bases and J gave up 7 bases; unmatched junction bases: 9. Sequencing used immunoSEQ multiplex PCR; TCRdb keeps in-frame clones, though not all of them. The sample records about 350,000 clones, 75% to 90% being singletons. V and J are TRBV19 and TRBJ1-2; 8 positions match TRBD1. The sequencing sample was made of peripheral blood. The TCR originated in a woman aged 55-75 years with COVID-19, enrolled during active disease. CDR3 sequence (DNA): TGTGCCAGTAGTCCACGACAGGGGTATGGTGGCTACACCTTC. Translated, it gives CASSPRQGYGGYTF.